Given below is one T cell receptor (beta chain) in context. Its antigen has not been determined. A read error may produce the germline difference seen at one junction end. The data derive from a study of blood T cells in healthy people across ages (dated by TCRdb to the mid-2010s). Study-level background: In model experiments, roughly one uniquely barcoded TCR beta cDNA molecule per two T cells was captured by template switching. Using deep sequencing normalized with unique cDNA molecular identifiers, the study measured how TCR beta repertoire diversity changes with age. The donors were split into four age groups: young (average approximately 16 years), middle-aged (39), aged (62) and long-lived (under 90). To avoid experimental bias, donors of different ages were randomly spread across the sequencing lanes. Using the same blood draw, the study looked at two additional independent replicas of 1 million unique cDNA reads for two donors, one aged 18 to 29 and the other aged 80 or older. Results the study describes overall, beyond this receptor: As age increased, observed TCR beta diversity per million T cells dropped in a roughly linear way, and a significant reduction was already evident by age about 40. Estimates of total diversity based on one million sequenced T cells were regarded as lower bounds and as underestimates. A strong correlation was found between observed TCR beta diversity and the percentage of naive T cells measured by flow cytometry. Because profiling used bulk unsorted PBMCs, naive and antigen-experienced compartments could not be compared conclusively. Compared with the aged group, the long-lived group had more naive CD4+ T cells, fewer expanded clones and increased TCR diversity, suggesting age selection. Because the CMV infection status of the donors was unknown, age-related changes in expanded clonotypes may potentially have been confounded.

The protocol used for the library was 5' RACE. TCRdb names Illumina HiSeq 2500 as the instrument used. A second PCR of roughly 7 to 11 cycles was performed with a sample-barcoded 5' primer and a J-beta primer mix. A unique molecular identifier was introduced onto each TCR beta cDNA molecule by a template-switch 5' adaptor carrying 12 random nucleotides. Each sample yielded at least 3 million CDR3-containing paired-end reads. First-strand cDNA synthesis was performed from all RNA using the Mint cDNA synthesis kit, with priming by a TRBC-specific oligonucleotide. All cDNA was treated with uracil-DNA glycosylase and then went through a first 18-cycle PCR with the universal primers M1SS and BC2_uni_R. As for how the authors treated the data: Normalization of each sample was performed by random selection of 1 million high-quality reads, each carrying a distinct molecular identifier. Instead of being binned into consensus sequences, reads that shared molecular identifiers were thrown out. MiTCR, with a Q25 quality threshold and the strictest error-elimination algorithm, was used for CDR3 identification, clonotype clustering and error correction. A nonparametric unseen species model with Euler transformation was used to estimate a lower bound on total TCR beta diversity. TCRdb cleaned the public reads at Q25 with fastp, built clones with MiXCR and kept in-frame beta chains. A single entry per CDR3 protein holds the most common genes and DNA from its merged rows. TCRdb assigned the V and J calls; the authors' analysis was not used. This sample lists some 900,000 distinct CDR3 sequences; around 49% were detected once. The leading ten clones occupy around 15% of the sample.

According to the germline V gene (reference sequence), CDR1 reads SSHAT and CDR2 reads FNYEAQ. The cysteine opens and the phenylalanine closes a CDR3 of 13 amino acids. This entry keeps only the CDR3 DNA: 39 bases, framed from base 1. Donors were 30 to 45 systemically healthy Caucasian individuals from Russia aged roughly 6 to 95 years. Around 9.9 milliliters of peripheral blood were collected from each donor into EDTA-treated Vacutainer tubes. PBMCs were isolated by Ficoll-Paque density-gradient centrifugation, with at least 7 million obtained per sample. Trizol reagent was used to extract total RNA from the PBMCs, yielding at least 5.5 micrograms per sample. Naive CD45RAhigh/CD27high T cell percentages were measured by flow cytometry on a PBMC aliquot from every donor.

Input material: blood. The sequence was obtained from a man aged 25-45 years in good health. The chain is made from TRBV7-7 and TRBJ2-3, with a weak D call of TRBD2 (5 bases match). The DNA is as follows: TGTGCTAGCAGCCGAGGGCTCGGGGATACGCAGTATTTT. Its translation is CASSRGLGDTQYF.